This T cell receptor (beta chain) was observed in a study of beta chain features in type 1 diabetes. In the study overall: Sorted cells examined across all samples numbered 107,917,701.

Expressed TCRB transcripts were sequenced, since all the RNA that had been isolated was reverse transcribed. The table came from immunoSEQ multiplex PCR; TCRdb's copy has only in-frame clones and leaves some out. The sample yields 400,000 to 550,000 clones, more than 9.5% seen once. Findings and caveats of the study: Moderate yet significant TCRB CDR3 shortening was seen in Type 1 diabetes patients in all four CD4+ subsets. Patients with type 1 diabetes showed fewer VDJ junction insertions and more deletions.

This clone was seen more than once but under ten times. Its antigen remains unknown. The germline V gene has CDR1 SQVTM and CDR2 ANQGSEA. J lost 4 bases, V lost 4 bases, and 12 bases had no gene match. CDR3 size: 16 residues. The specimen was naive CD4+ T cells from blood. The V call is TRBV29-1, the J call TRBJ2-3; 9 nucleotides agree with TRBD1. This clonotype was sampled from a woman aged 18-30 years in good health. The CDR3 nucleotides are TGCAGCGTTGTTGCGTTTGACAGGGGGAGATCAGATACGCAGTATTTT. Its translation: CSVVAFDRGRSDTQYF.